Here is one T cell receptor (beta chain) with its context. Its target antigen remains unknown. The read terminates 3 residues ahead of where the CDR3 ends, so the germline J gene completes it. TCR beta CDR3 regions were amplified by multiplex PCR using the immunoSEQ assay from an average of around 1.2 ug genomic DNA per sample. Primer bias was corrected in the assay by using a complete synthetic TCR repertoire to establish an amplification baseline. The amplicons were sequenced on the Illumina platform. In the original analysis: Sequence errors were corrected by clustering with frequency ratios and a modified nearest-neighbor algorithm, and the sequences were then analyzed in the immunoSEQ Analyzer using IMGT gene definitions. At each rarefaction depth, TCR richness and evenness were averaged across 20 rarefaction repeats, and any sample with fewer sequences than the depth was left out. Wilcoxon rank sum tests with FDR correction were used to compare V, D and J gene relative abundances between the groups. In the blinded duplicates, the intraclass correlation was roughly 96% for TCR richness and averaged about 79% across roughly 70 gene segments. Imported from immuneACCESS, the table was reduced by TCRdb to in-frame sequences with V and J called. These copies leave out some clones; in studies compared against another copy, an unresolved V gene accounts for under half, and the cause of the remainder is not known. The V and J calls and clone size come from that table; D and trimming were worked out from the DNA. The table held for this sample gives some 20,000 clones. In total, the top ten clones hold 5% of the sample.

Trimming at the junction amounts to 0 bases on V and 2 bases on J, and the germline ends lie 18 bases apart. The germline V gene (reference sequence) provides CDR1 DFQATT and CDR2 SNEGSKA. Its CDR3 holds 17 amino acids, cysteine through phenylalanine. The CDR3 was read in part: 42 bases, with the frame set at base 1. Every participant had a single incident cervical HPV16 infection, and prevalent HPV16 infections were excluded. Cervical HPV DNA was detected with MY09/MY11 PCR, and genotyping was done with dot-blot hybridization. Fifteen mL of heparinized blood were centrifuged, and the buffy coat was aliquoted, frozen at -30°C, then stored at -80°C. Genomic DNA was extracted from buffy coat specimens using QIAGEN kits. This sample was included in a study of T cells in women clearing cervical HPV infection (dated by TCRdb to 2016 to 2019). For the wider study: The cases were approximately 25 women with histologically confirmed HPV16-related CIN3 or worse, and 2 of these cases were invasive cancers. Nested within Costa Rica's Guanacaste HPV Natural History Study, an exploratory proof-of-principle case-control study compared TCR repertoires across cervical HPV16 outcomes. HLA typing was available for only a few women, so HLA type could not be excluded as a confounder. The controls were 25 women whose single incident HPV16 infection cleared within 12 months with no development of precancer or cancer. For cases, the median interval between lesion detection and blood sampling was around 140 days, with an interquartile range of roughly 85 to 210 days. Median age was 34 years in cases versus around 40 in controls, and baseline characteristics did not differ significantly. Cases were matched to controls by age within five years and by the year the sample was collected. The parent cohort enrolled 10,049 women aged 18 or older in Guanacaste, Costa Rica, in about 1992 to 1994 and followed the women for roughly 7 years. Blood from cases was collected at the visit at which the lesion was first identified, whereas blood from controls was collected once infection was no longer detected. Five blinded duplicates per group were added as quality controls, so that approximately 60 samples were obtained: roughly 50 participants and about 10 replicates. Broader findings and caveats from the paper: T-cell numbers per sample were unknown, so richness differences could reflect varying T-cell content rather than repertoire biology. Because of the cross-sectional design, the study could not determine whether the associations came before infection or resulted from infection, and neither effector/memory subsets nor HPV-specific T cells were isolated. Cases had lower TRBV6-7 relative abundance than controls (approximately 0.1% versus 0.16%; Bonferroni P = 0.0008). Significantly higher TCR repertoire richness was observed in CIN3+ cases than in controls across sequencing depths, whereas no difference in evenness was found. Random forest classifiers combining richness and V gene abundances distinguished cases from controls with an estimated AUC of approximately 0.83.

This TCR came from a woman aged 18 to 75 with a cervical HPV16 infection that either progressed to CIN3+ or cleared (not recorded which). Material: blood buffy coat. The chain employs TRBV20-1 and TRBJ2-3, with TRBD1 as a weak D call on 7 bases. The sequenced CDR3 bases are TGCAGTGCTAGAGATTTCCAGGGGGGACCTTACACAGATACG. Its protein product is CSARDFQGGPYTDT. From start to end, the CDR3 is CSARDFQGGPYTDTQYF.